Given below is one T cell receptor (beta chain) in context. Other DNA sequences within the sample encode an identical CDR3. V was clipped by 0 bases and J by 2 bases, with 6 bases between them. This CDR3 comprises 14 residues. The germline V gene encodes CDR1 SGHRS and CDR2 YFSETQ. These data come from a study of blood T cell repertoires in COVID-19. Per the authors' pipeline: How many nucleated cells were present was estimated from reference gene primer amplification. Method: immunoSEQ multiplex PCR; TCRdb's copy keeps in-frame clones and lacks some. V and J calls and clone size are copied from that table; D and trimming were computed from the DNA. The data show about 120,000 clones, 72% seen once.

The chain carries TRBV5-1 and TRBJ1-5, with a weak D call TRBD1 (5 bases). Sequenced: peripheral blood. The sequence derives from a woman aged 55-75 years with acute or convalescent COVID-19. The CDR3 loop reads CASSLEGGNQPQHF. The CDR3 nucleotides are TGCGCCAGCAGCTTGGAAGGGGGCAATCAGCCCCAGCATTTT.